The 24 T cell receptor beta chains listed next were all sequenced from one sample in a study of graft-versus-host responses after intestinal transplantation. This table comes from immunoSEQ multiplex PCR, and its TCRdb copy is limited to in-frame clones, with some not included. This table has approximately 4,000 clones, 25% to 30% appearing once. The material was alloreactive CD4+ T cells from a mixed lymphocyte reaction culture, obtained before transplantation. The subset here: CFSE-low proliferating T cells sorted from roughly 6-day pre-transplant mixed lymphocyte reaction (GvH or HvG direction). These receptors were collected from a human patient who was an organ donor for intestinal transplantation.

DNA for the CDR3: TGTGCCAGCAGCAAATACAGGGTGGAGAATGAGCAGTTCTTC. Encoded protein: CASSKYRVENEQFF. The chain carries TRBV6-8 and TRBJ2-1; D is possibly TRBD1 (6 bases). V was clipped by 6 bases and J by 7 bases, with 16 bases between them. The CDR3 loop spans 14 amino acids. CDR1 and CDR2 (germline): MNHGY, SAAAGT.

The rearrangement uses TRBV19 and TRBJ1-3; unclear D gene. V shed 3 bases and J shed 3 bases, with 9 bases lying between them. Germline values: CDR1 LNHDA, CDR2 SQIVND (reference sequence). The CDR3 has 14 amino acids. DNA of the CDR3: TGTGCCAGTAGTATTACGGGAGTTGGAAACACCATATATTTT. Protein product: CASSITGVGNTIYF.

This clone rates as medium-sized (0.01 to 0.1%). The V gene is TRBV7-9, the J gene TRBJ2-3, with D hard to call. V gave up 5 bases and J gave up 5 bases, with 14 bases separating them. The CDR3 runs 14 residues. The germline V gene encodes CDR1 SEHNR and CDR2 FQNEAQ (reference sequence). CDR3 sequence reads: CASSPVTREDTQYF. CDR3 DNA sequence: TGTGCCAGCAGCCCGGTAACAAGGGAAGATACGCAGTATTTT.

The chain joins TRBV20-1 to TRBJ2-1; unclear D gene. With 6 bases removed from V and 3 bases from J, the gap between germline ends came to 6 bases. This CDR3 is 11 amino acids long. Looked up from germline, CDR1 is DFQATT and CDR2 is SNEGSKA (reference sequence). The CDR3 loop reads CSADHYNEQFF. Here the CDR3 DNA reads TGCAGTGCGGACCACTACAATGAGCAGTTCTTC.

The chain has TRBV5-1 and TRBJ2-3, with 14 positions matching TRBD2. Germline loops: CDR1 SGHRS, CDR2 YFSETQ. This CDR3 contains 16 residues. After removal of 1 base from V and 8 bases from J, the junction contained 6 bases not matched to a gene. In nucleotides, the CDR3 is TGCGCCAGCAGCTTGTTGACTAGCGGGGGGGCTGGTACGCAGTATTTT. This gives the protein CASSLLTSGGAGTQYF.

This chain links TRBV5-1 with TRBJ1-2, with a possible D match to TRBD1 (5 bases). In germline, CDR1 is SGHRS, CDR2 YFSETQ. V dropped 0 bases and J dropped 5 bases, with 11 bases sitting between them. This CDR3 spans 14 amino acids. The CDR3 bases are TGCGCCAGCAGCTTGGAAGGGGTTGGGTATGGCTACACCTTC. Encoded protein: CASSLEGVGYGYTF.

The chain joins TRBV6-6 to TRBJ1-1; 9 bases fit TRBD1. The CDR3 runs to 15 residues. The V segment lost 5 bases and the J segment 0 bases; nucleotides outside the gene matches: 4. Germline-derived CDR1 and CDR2 are MNHNY and SVGAGI (reference sequence). CDR3 region: CASSKGQGMNTEAFF. CDR3 nucleotide sequence: TGTGCCAGCAGTAAGGGACAGGGCATGAACACTGAAGCTTTCTTT.

This clone was seen a handful of times. This rearrangement joins TRBV19 to TRBJ1-3; unclear D gene. This CDR3 spans 13 amino acids. Per germline, CDR1 LNHDA and CDR2 SQIVND (reference sequence). The germline V and J ends were trimmed by 3 bases and 2 bases, with 5 bases remaining between them. The CDR3 loop reads CASSMVAGNTIYF. The DNA for the CDR3 is TGTGCCAGTAGTATGGTGGCTGGAAACACCATATATTTT.

This clone is large by share. The J gene is TRBJ1-6, the V gene TRBV30, with D unclear. CDR1 and CDR2 from the germline V gene are GTSNPN and SVGIG (reference sequence). There are 12 residues in the CDR3. V lost 5 bases and J lost 5, with 7 bases in between. CDR3 loop: CAWVRNNSPLHF. CDR3 in DNA: TGTGCCTGGGTACGGAATAATTCACCCCTCCACTTT.

CDR3 DNA sequence: TGTGCCAGCAGTTACCAGGGGGACTATGGCTACACCTTC. This gives the protein CASSYQGDYGYTF. The J gene is TRBJ1-2, the V gene TRBV6-6; 7 nucleotides line up with TRBD1. CDR3 length equals 13 residues. Losses at the gene ends were 2 bases for V and 3 bases for J; bases not matched to a gene: 0. CDR1 is MNHNY, CDR2 SVGAGI, per germline (reference sequence).

The chain joins TRBV30 to TRBJ1-6; possible D gene TRBD1, 6 bases. Germline V gives CDR1 GTSNPN, CDR2 SVGIG (reference sequence). With 7 bases removed from V and 4 bases from J, the gap between germline ends came to 11 bases. This CDR3 region has 13 residues. The CDR3 protein is CASGHLYNSPLHF. The CDR3 DNA is TGTGCCTCGGGACACCTTTATAATTCACCCCTCCACTTT.

This clone was seen more than once but under ten times. This chain links TRBV6-5 with TRBJ1-1, with 9 bases that match TRBD1. The CDR3 contains 15 residues. CDR1 is MNHEY, CDR2 SVGAGI, per germline. V was pared by 5 bases and J by 0 bases, with 4 bases of the junction left unmatched. CDR3 amino acids: CASSKGQGMNTEAFF. The CDR3 DNA is TGTGCCAGCAGTAAGGGACAGGGCATGAACACTGAAGCTTTCTTT.

This clone rates as medium-sized. This chain connects TRBV15 to TRBJ2-5, with 7 bases that match TRBD2. CDR3 length: 17 amino acids. V trimming: 0 bases; J trimming: 8 bases; junction bases outside the gene matches: 15. Germline V gene lookup returns CDR1 LNHNV and CDR2 YYDKDF (reference sequence). CDR3 residues: CATSRDWGAGSLDTQYF. The CDR3, as DNA: TGTGCCACCAGCAGAGATTGGGGAGCGGGGAGCCTTGATACCCAGTACTTC.

The chain recombines TRBV28 with TRBJ2-3; no clear D. V dropped 3 bases and J dropped 2 bases, with 12 bases sitting between them. The CDR3 consists of 15 residues. Germline values: CDR1 MDHEN, CDR2 SYDVKM. CDR3 in amino acids: CASSLRTLITDTQYF. DNA for the CDR3: TGTGCCAGCAGTTTGAGGACCCTGATCACAGATACGCAGTATTTT.

This sequence joins TRBV7-2 and TRBJ1-3, with D tentatively TRBD1 (6 bases). Trimming took 5 bases from V and 5 from J, leaving 10 bases between them. The CDR3 contains 13 residues. The germline V gene encodes CDR1 SGHTA and CDR2 FQGNSA. As DNA, the CDR3 is TGTGCCAGCAGCAGGGGGGCAAGAAACACCATATATTTT. Translating it yields CASSRGARNTIYF.

This clone has only a few counts. This chain links TRBV5-1 with TRBJ2-7, with 13 bases fitting TRBD2. CDR1 is SGHRS and CDR2 is YFSETQ in the germline V gene. V shed 0 bases, J shed 3 bases, and the junction held 0 bases outside the gene matches. The CDR3 is made up of 15 amino acids. The CDR3 here is CASSLGLAGGYEQYF. The CDR3 DNA reads as TGCGCCAGCAGCTTGGGACTAGCGGGGGGCTACGAGCAGTACTTC.

This clone was observed a few times. The chain combines TRBV6-9 with TRBJ1-1; D remains ambiguous. CDR1 and CDR2 (germline): MNHGY, SVAAGI. V was pared by 4 bases and J by 1 base, with 13 bases between. The length of the CDR3 is 15 residues. In DNA form, the CDR3 reads TGTGCCAGCAGTTTATCCTGGACCTGGAACACTGAAGCTTTCTTT. This sequence encodes CASSLSWTWNTEAFF.

This clone was observed once. This chain connects TRBV5-1 to TRBJ1-2, with 8 positions matching TRBD1. Trimming cost V 4 bases and J 6 bases; bases outside gene matches: 8. The germline CDR1 and CDR2 sequences are SGHRS and YFSETQ. CDR3 length: 14 residues. The CDR3 here is CASSAGQGLNGYTF. The CDR3 DNA sequence: TGCGCCAGCAGCGCCGGACAGGGCTTGAATGGCTACACCTTC.

This clone was seen a few times. The chain has TRBV30 and TRBJ2-3, with TRBD2 matching 9 bases. V shed 5 bases and J 6 bases; nucleotides not matched to a gene: 15. The CDR3 sequence is 16 residues long. CDR1 and CDR2 (germline): GTSNPN, SVGIG (reference sequence). The CDR3 DNA is TGTGCCTGGGCCCTAGCCAGGACTAGCGCACGGGATACGCAGTATTTT. This sequence encodes CAWALARTSARDTQYF.

The gene calls are TRBV19 and TRBJ2-7; 7 nucleotides match TRBD1. CDR1 and CDR2 from the germline V gene are LNHDA and SQIVND (reference sequence). V shed 5 bases and J 7 bases; nucleotides not matched to a gene: 5. The CDR3 covers 12 residues. The CDR3 bases are TGTGCCAGTAGTGCCTTACAGGGGGAGCAGTACTTC. Protein sequence: CASSALQGEQYF.

The chain recombines TRBV28 with TRBJ1-5; D perhaps matches TRBD1 (6 bases). The CDR3 is made up of 13 amino acids. Germline CDR1 MDHEN, CDR2 SYDVKM. The germline V and J ends were trimmed by 6 bases and 3 bases, with 9 bases remaining between them. CDR3 region: CASSRDNNQPQHF. In DNA, the CDR3 is TGTGCCAGCAGCCGGGACAACAATCAGCCCCAGCATTTT.

The genes are TRBV6-5 and TRBJ1-6, with 7 bases lining up with TRBD1. CDR1 is MNHEY, CDR2 SVGAGI, per germline. V lost 6 bases, J lost 7 bases, and 9 bases stayed unmatched. The CDR3 runs 15 residues. CDR3 in DNA: TGTGCCAGCAGGACACAGGGGCAAGTAAATTCACCCCTCCACTTT. Translated: CASRTQGQVNSPLHF.

The V and J genes are TRBV2 and TRBJ2-6; 10 bases are shared with TRBD1. V was pared by 6 bases and J by 3 bases, with 8 bases of the junction left unmatched. CDR3 length: 17 residues. CDR1 is SNHLY and CDR2 is FYNNEI in the germline V gene. The CDR3 nucleotides read TGTGCCAGCAGCCCGGGACAGGGGAGTTATGGGGCCAACGTCCTGACTTTC. Protein sequence: CASSPGQGSYGANVLTF.

The chain has TRBV7-2 and TRBJ2-2; 9 positions match TRBD2. Germline CDR1 and CDR2: SGHTA and FQGNSA. With V trimmed by 4 bases and J by 3 bases, 6 bases remained unmatched. The length of the CDR3 is 16 residues. The CDR3 reads CASSSTGTSYTGELFF. The DNA of the CDR3 is TGTGCCAGCAGCTCGACCGGGACTAGCTACACCGGGGAGCTGTTTTTT.